The next 7 T cell receptor beta chains were all read from a single sample in a study of cytomegalovirus exposure and HLA in healthy donors. The study ran its PCR with 60 Vbeta and 13 Jbeta primers. Sequencing was performed with immunoSEQ multiplex PCR; in TCRdb, only in-frame clones are kept and a portion is missing. There are more than 85,000 clones in the sample; 76% occur only once, and around 8.4% lies in the top ten. The material sequenced was PBMCs. The source is a man aged 40-49 years in good health and CMV-seropositive.

The chain has TRBV10-3 and TRBJ2-2, with TRBD1 as a possible D gene (6 bases). The CDR3 covers 15 residues. V lost 4 bases and J 1 base, leaving 10 bases between the germline ends. Germline-derived CDR1 and CDR2 are ENHRY and SYGVKD. The CDR3, as DNA: TGTGCCATCAGTGTTGGGACAAAGAACACCGGGGAGCTGTTTTTT. Its protein is CAISVGTKNTGELFF.

This clone has a handful of counts. This chain joins TRBV9 and TRBJ2-5; D is perhaps TRBD2 (6 bases). V was cut by 2 bases and J by 0 bases, with 14 bases left in between. The germline V gene has CDR1 SGDLS and CDR2 YYNGEE. The CDR3 is 16 residues long. Written as DNA, the CDR3 is TGTGCCAGCAGCGTCAGCCCGGAGGGTTACCAAGAGACCCAGTACTTC. This sequence encodes CASSVSPEGYQETQYF. Based on the CDR3 plus reference TRBV9 and TRBJ2-5, the full variable domain is DSGVTQTPKHLITATGQRVTLRCSPRSGDLSVYWYQQSLDQGLQFLIQYYNGEERAKGNILERFSAQQFPDLHSELNLSSLELGDSALYFCASSVSPEGYQETQYFGPGTRLLVL.

This sequence joins TRBV10-3 and TRBJ1-6, with 7 bases matching TRBD1. From germline, CDR1 is ENHRY and CDR2 SYGVKD. V was clipped by 7 bases and J by 4 bases; unmatched bases: 4. This CDR3 is built from 14 residues. The DNA for the CDR3 is TGTGCCATCACCACGGGACAGTATAATTCACCCCTCCACTTT. The encoded protein is CAITTGQYNSPLHF.

The V call is TRBV2, the J call TRBJ2-5; 9 positions match TRBD1. V dropped 6 bases and J dropped 5; count of bases not matched to a gene: 4. Germline assignment: CDR1 SNHLY and CDR2 FYNNEI. The CDR3 length is 13 residues. CDR3 in DNA: TGTGCCAGCAGAGGGGACAGGGAGGAGACCCAGTACTTC. Protein: CASRGDREETQYF.

V and J are TRBV27 and TRBJ2-3; no clear D gene. Per germline, CDR1 MNHEY and CDR2 SMNVEV (reference sequence). V lost 3 bases, J lost 0 bases, and 10 bases lay in between. This CDR3 has 15 amino acids. The CDR3 bases are TGTGCCAGCAGTTTCGACTCCCCTAGCACAGATACGCAGTATTTT. Translated, it gives CASSFDSPSTDTQYF.

This chain uses TRBV6-6 with TRBJ1-2; possible D gene TRBD1, 6 bases. This CDR3 is built from 16 residues. Trimming shortened V by 4 bases and J by 0 bases, and 15 bases separated the two germline ends. Germline CDR1 reads MNHNY; CDR2 reads SVGAGI (reference sequence). Written as DNA, the CDR3 is TGTGCCAGCAGTTCACAGGGTCAGGACGCTAACTATGGCTACACCTTC. This codes for CASSSQGQDANYGYTF.

The CDR3, as DNA: TGTGCCAGCAGCTCAGGGGGGAGCTCCTACAATGAGCAGTTCTTC. It codes for CASSSGGSSYNEQFF. The chain recombines TRBV9 with TRBJ2-1; TRBD1 might be the D (7 bases). CDR1 is SGDLS and CDR2 is YYNGEE in the germline V gene. The germline V and J ends were trimmed by 4 bases and 0 bases, with 11 bases remaining between them. The CDR3 is made up of 15 amino acids.